This TCR beta chain is from a study of blood T cell repertoires in COVID-19. For the study at large: Samples taken during acute and convalescent COVID-19 were collected in the United States, Italy and Spain. The cDNA or gDNA used as material had been derived from T cells, B-cell-depleted T cells, or PBMCs.

In the original analysis: Quantification of nucleated cells was approximated via reference gene primer amplification. The assay was immunoSEQ multiplex PCR, and TCRdb's table has in-frame clones only and misses some. The D gene and trimming were derived from the DNA, and the V and J assignments and clone size from that table. The table lists roughly 73,000 clones, more than 90% of them singletons. The sequenced sample was peripheral blood. This sequence was found in a man aged 50-59 years with acute or convalescent COVID-19.

CDR3 residues: CASTKSGGAYEQYV. CDR3 in DNA: TGTGCCAGCACTAAGAGCGGGGGGGCCTACGAGCAGTACGTC. The genes are TRBV6-6 and TRBJ2-7, with TRBD2 matching over 10 bases. CDR1 MNHNY and CDR2 SVGAGI come from the germline V gene (reference sequence). CDR3 length: 14 residues. With 7 bases clipped from V and 2 bases from J, the junction kept 5 bases outside the gene matches.